A single sample gave rise to the 12 T cell receptor beta chains below, sequenced in a study of cytomegalovirus exposure and HLA in healthy donors (dated 2017 in TCRdb). Libraries were prepared through the immunoSEQ multiplex PCR assay. This immuneACCESS table, as held by TCRdb, lists in-frame sequences with V and J called but not all clones. Of the missing ones, under half trace to an unresolved V gene in checked studies; the others have no known cause. The sample table shows fewer than 120,000 clones, and approximately 87% are seen once. Over 1.1% of the sample is in the top ten clones. Material: PBMCs. The receptor source for this set is a woman under 40 in good health and CMV-seropositive.

V and J are TRBV28 and TRBJ2-5; D is unresolved. CDR1 MDHEN and CDR2 SYDVKM come from the germline V gene. The CDR3 covers 13 residues. Trimming stripped 3 bases from V and 5 bases from J, with 10 bases between. The CDR3 protein is CASSFGLRETQYF. The CDR3, as DNA: TGTGCCAGCAGTTTCGGTTTGAGGGAGACCCAGTACTTC.

The gene calls are TRBV30 and TRBJ2-7; TRBD1 agrees at 9 bases. J lost 1 base, V lost 1 base, and 5 bases had no gene match. CDR3 size: 15 residues. Germline CDR1 reads GTSNPN; CDR2 reads SVGIG (reference sequence). The CDR3 is CAWSAPGQGSYEQYF. The CDR3 DNA reads TGTGCCTGGAGTGCACCGGGACAGGGTTCCTACGAGCAGTACTTC.

V gene TRBV13 combines with J gene TRBJ2-2; 9 bases are a match to TRBD2. CDR1 is PRHDT and CDR2 is FYEKMQ in the germline V gene (reference sequence). The CDR3 covers 17 residues. J was trimmed by 6 bases and V by 0 bases; bases with no gene match: 8. The CDR3 DNA reads as TGTGCCAGCAGCTTAGGCCTAGCTAGCGGGGAATCCGGGGAGCTGTTTTTT. Translated: CASSLGLASGESGELFF.

The genes are TRBV6-4 and TRBJ2-6, with 9 bases matching TRBD1. Germline V gene data show CDR1 as MRHNA and CDR2 as SNTAGT. The CDR3 is made up of 15 amino acids. The trim removed 4 bases at V and 4 bases at J, leaving 2 bases unmatched. CDR3 bases: TGTGCCAGCAGTGGGACAGGGGACGGGGCCAACGTCCTGACTTTC. As protein: CASSGTGDGANVLTF.

There are many counts of this clone. The rearrangement joins TRBV10-2 to TRBJ1-3, with D unclear. The CDR3 is 13 residues long. The V and J ends lost 9 bases and 0 bases respectively, with 9 bases between them. From germline, CDR1 is WSHSY and CDR2 SAAADI. The CDR3 sequence is CASGRGSGNTIYF. The CDR3 nucleotides are TGCGCCAGTGGACGGGGCTCTGGAAACACCATATATTTT.

In its sample, this clone was seen a few times. This sequence joins TRBV18 and TRBJ1-5, with a possible D match to TRBD1 (6 bases). Between the trimmed V and J ends, which lost 2 bases and 5 bases, there was a span of 13 bases. Per the germline V gene, CDR1 is KGHSH and CDR2 is LQKENI. The CDR3 runs 15 residues. The CDR3 reads CASSPKGHLDQPQHF. CDR3 bases: TGTGCCAGCTCACCAAAGGGACACCTAGATCAGCCCCAGCATTTT.

CDR3 in amino acids: CASSVVSLSGLNTEAFF. The CDR3 region has the DNA TGTGCCAGCAGCGTAGTTTCACTTTCGGGTTTGAACACTGAAGCTTTCTTT. The gene calls are TRBV9 and TRBJ1-1; the D is unclear. CDR1 and CDR2 from the germline V gene are SGDLS and YYNGEE. The CDR3 spans 17 residues. With 0 bases removed from V and 0 bases from J, the gap between germline ends came to 15 bases. The variable domain in full, completed from reference TRBV9 and TRBJ1-1, reads DSGVTQTPKHLITATGQRVTLRCSPRSGDLSVYWYQQSLDQGLQFLIQYYNGEERAKGNILERFSAQQFPDLHSELNLSSLELGDSALYFCASSVVSLSGLNTEAFFGQGTRLTVV.

The CDR3 region has the DNA TGTGCCAGCAGCTCTCTAGCGGGGGGGTACAATGAGCAGTTCTTC. It encodes CASSSLAGGYNEQFF. The chain uses TRBV7-6 and TRBJ2-1, with 12 bases identical to TRBD2. Germline V gives CDR1 SGHVS, CDR2 FNYEAQ. There are 15 residues in the CDR3. J lost 4 bases, V lost 4 bases, and 2 bases had no gene match.

The gene calls are TRBV13 and TRBJ1-1; D not certain. The V end was cut by 5 bases, the J end by 0 bases, with 7 bases between. Per the germline V gene, CDR1 is PRHDT and CDR2 is FYEKMQ (reference sequence). The CDR3 sequence is 13 residues long. This chain's CDR3 is CASSPPMNTEAFF. CDR3 DNA: TGTGCCAGCAGCCCCCCCATGAACACTGAAGCTTTCTTT.

V and J are TRBV29-1 and TRBJ2-7; the D gene is possibly TRBD2 (5 bases). Germline CDR1 SQVTM, CDR2 ANQGSEA. Between the trimmed V and J ends, which lost 4 bases and 6 bases, there was a span of 13 bases. This CDR3 is built from 12 residues. The CDR3 here is CSVGFRGSEQYF. CDR3 nucleotide sequence: TGCAGCGTTGGATTCCGGGGTAGCGAGCAGTACTTC.

This sequence joins TRBV19 and TRBJ2-7; 7 bases align to TRBD1. This CDR3 is built from 14 residues. Trimming took 5 bases from V and 7 from J; bases not matched to a gene: 11. Germline V lookup: CDR1 LNHDA, CDR2 SQIVND (reference sequence). In nucleotides, the CDR3 is TGTGCCAGTAGTCCCGGGACAGAAACTAATGAGCAGTACTTC. This gives the protein CASSPGTETNEQYF.

The V gene is TRBV4-3, the J gene TRBJ2-3; 11 bases agree with TRBD2. The CDR3 has 17 residues. Germline CDR1 and CDR2: LGHNA and YSLEER. J gave up 2 bases and V 1 base, and 5 bases lay outside the gene matches. CDR3 nucleotides: TGCGCCAGCAGCCAAGCTCCACTAGCGGGGGTCACAGATACGCAGTATTTT. Translating gives CASSQAPLAGVTDTQYF.